This T cell receptor (beta chain) was observed in a study of T cell responses to AZD1222 COVID-19 vaccine listed by TCRdb under 2021. Regarding the study in general: TCR sequencing covered 230 or so trial participants: roughly 200 given two doses of AZD1222 and approximately 26 given two doses of MenACWY control vaccine. Trial participants were enrolled by age into subgroups of 18-55, 56-69 and 70-plus years, and about 150, 27 and 61 TCR-sequenced participants, respectively, were included in these subgroups.

In regard to this clone: What antigen it recognizes has not been identified. No per-base quality is available; no much larger clone lies one base away.

Based on the germline V gene (reference sequence), the CDR1 and CDR2 sequences are LNHDA and SQIVND. Trimmed from V: 11 bases; trimmed from J: 1 base; junction bases lacking a gene match: 10. The CDR3 measures 15 amino acids from cysteine to phenylalanine. This entry keeps only the CDR3 DNA: 45 bases, framed from base 1. The CDR3 regions of human TCRbeta chains were analyzed by immunosequencing. Concerning the study's data processing: TCRs in the repertoires were matched against a reference library of SARS-CoV-2-specific TCRs that had been generated with the MIRA antigen-specificity platform. Breadth was defined as the fraction of unique TCRs that were SARS-CoV-2-associated. Depth was defined as the fraction of total T cells that were SARS-CoV-2-associated. Each spike-specific TCR was assigned to its reactive spike region and to a CD4 or CD8 class using the MIRA data. Log10-transformed breadth and depth values were compared by one-way ANOVA with Sidak's multiple comparisons tests. The table comes from immuneACCESS by way of TCRdb, which keeps in-frame sequences with V and J called. Part of the clones is missing from these tables; in studies checked, under half for an unresolved V gene and the rest for unknown reasons. Clone size and V and J calls were adopted from that table, with D and trimming inferred from the DNA. This sample is represented by some 110,000 clones; 85% to 90% of them were singletons. The ten largest make up roughly 4% of the sample.

This sample's time point label indicates: about 28 days (+/-7) after the second vaccine dose. AZD1222 recipients whose second dose came at about 4 weeks and those whose second dose came at about 12 weeks were combined into one group, since spike-specific TCR depth and breadth did not differ between the two schedules. Samples from vaccinated people were obtained from the UK trials COV001 and COV002, which included a single-blind randomized controlled phase 2/3 trial of AZD1222 (ChAdOx1 nCoV-19) in healthy adults. Trial participant PBMC samples were collected at day 0 and day 28 after the second dose for TCRbeta chain sequencing. General study outcomes and caveats: Nearly half of unique spike-specific TCRs reportedly recognized epitopes outside regions mutated in the B.1.351 and B.1.1.7 variants. Participants were mostly white British, with more females than males. The authors suggested clonal diversity may have been underestimated. The vaccine-associated CD4 TCRs covered the entire spike protein, and the dominant responses fell in regions 160-218 and 743-854. Because no samples from the day 14 peak response were available, repertoires could be characterized only after the peak T cell response. The 56-69-year group was small, and its depth increase did not reach significance, likely because of low power. Conclusions about previously exposed vaccinees were limited because only six AZD1222 recipients were SARS-CoV-2 seropositive at baseline. A significant rise in spike-specific TCR breadth and depth was observed after two AZD1222 doses relative to day 0 and relative to MenACWY recipients.

The chain employs TRBV19 and TRBJ2-2; the central 7 bases match TRBD1. The TCR was taken from an adult who received the AZD1222 COVID-19 vaccine. Source: peripheral blood, taken 28 days after the second AZD1222 dose. This receptor has the CDR3 CAGTRTGWNTGELFF. The sequenced DNA is TGTGCCGGAACTCGGACAGGTTGGAACACCGGGGAGCTGTTTTTT.